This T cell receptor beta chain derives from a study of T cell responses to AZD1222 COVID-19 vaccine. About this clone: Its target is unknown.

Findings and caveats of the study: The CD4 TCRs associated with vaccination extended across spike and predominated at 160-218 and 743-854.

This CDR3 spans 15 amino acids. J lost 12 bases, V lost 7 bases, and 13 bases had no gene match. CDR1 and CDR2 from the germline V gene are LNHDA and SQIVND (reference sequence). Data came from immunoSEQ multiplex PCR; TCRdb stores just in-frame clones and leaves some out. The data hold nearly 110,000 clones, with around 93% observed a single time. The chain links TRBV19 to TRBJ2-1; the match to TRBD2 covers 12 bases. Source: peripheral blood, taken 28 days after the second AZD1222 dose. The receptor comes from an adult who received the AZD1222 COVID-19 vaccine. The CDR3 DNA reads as TGTGCCAGTACCCCCAGGCTAGCGGGAGGGCTTGGGCAGTTCTTC. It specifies CASTPRLAGGLGQFF.